This TCR beta chain was sequenced during a study of identical twins. Study-level findings and limits: In drawing conclusions, the study used cross-sectional statistical analysis and did not follow the same donors. Whereas memory repertoires showed no such difference, abundant cord blood beta clonotypes carried fewer insertions.

With regard to this clonotype: Its antigen is undetermined.

Every sampled donor was Caucasian and healthy. Via MiXCR, TCRdb re-called the 5' RACE reads, giving one row per CDR3 protein. This sample carries 1.5 million to 2 million distinct CDR3 sequences, 25% to 35% of them seen once, and the ten largest clones take 0.25% to 0.3%. J gave up 2 bases and V 8 bases, and 12 bases lay outside the gene matches. Germline CDR1 DFQATT, CDR2 SNEGSKA (reference sequence). CDR3 size: 15 residues. The J gene is TRBJ2-7, the V gene TRBV20-1, with 10 bases that match TRBD2. Sample: cord blood. The clonotype comes from a newborn girl in good health. CDR3 sequence: CSPRKGLAETYEQYF. The CDR3 nucleotides are TGCAGTCCGAGGAAAGGACTAGCGGAAACCTACGAGCAGTACTTC.